The clone carrying this T cell receptor (beta chain) has just one count. No antigen is known for it. A junction end diverges from the germline sequence, so it may reflect a read error. The PCR used 60 Vbeta and 13 Jbeta primers. Clones were sequenced by immunoSEQ multiplex PCR, and TCRdb holds only the in-frame ones, with some missing. The sample includes 150,000 or so clones, roughly 84% seen only once; the top ten take about 1%. CDR3 size: 15 residues. Germline-derived CDR1 and CDR2 are SEHNR and FQNEAQ (reference sequence). This specimen belongs to a study of cytomegalovirus exposure and HLA in healthy donors. Study-level findings and limits: HLA restriction was apparent for most CMV-associated TCR beta chains in a later analysis.

The sequencing sample was made of PBMCs. The receptor was isolated from a man aged 25-40 years in good health and CMV-seronegative. This chain links TRBV7-9 with TRBJ1-2; unclear D gene. The CDR3 spells CASSLTRGPRDGHTF. Written as DNA, the CDR3 is TGTGCCAGCAGCTTAACCCGGGGTCCACGTGATGGCCACACCTTC.